These 32 T cell receptor beta chains were sequenced from one sample in a study of patients and donors after allogeneic stem cell transplantation. Each CDR3 protein gets one entry after TCRdb re-called the RT-PCR reads with MiXCR. The sample has over 400,000 distinct CDR3 sequences, 16% seen once. Sequences were obtained from blood, either unsorted or a sorted T cell fraction (not recorded which). The receptors originated from a human donor who was either an allogeneic HSCT recipient or a stem cell or donor lymphocyte infusion donor (not recorded which). It is not recorded whose cells these are; they may come from a transplant donor.

The chain has TRBV5-1 and TRBJ2-5, with no clear D. Germline CDR1 is SGHRS and CDR2 is YFSETQ. The CDR3 extends over 14 amino acids. The V and J ends lost 4 bases and 2 bases respectively, with 12 bases between them. The CDR3 loop reads CASSIGVLQETQYF. CDR3 in DNA: TGCGCCAGCAGCATCGGCGTCCTACAAGAGACCCAGTACTTC.

The chain has TRBV20-1 and TRBJ2-5, with D possibly being TRBD1 (5 bases). V was clipped by 3 bases and J by 1 base, with 9 bases between them. The CDR3 sequence is 13 residues long. Germline assignment: CDR1 DFQATT and CDR2 SNEGSKA (reference sequence). This chain's CDR3 is CSARGLVQETQYF. The DNA of the CDR3 is TGCAGTGCTAGGGGGCTCGTCCAAGAGACCCAGTACTTC.

The V and J genes are TRBV5-1 and TRBJ1-1; unclear D gene. The CDR3 contains 17 residues. V was clipped by 0 bases and J by 1 base, with 16 bases between them. The germline CDR1 and CDR2 sequences are SGHRS and YFSETQ. The CDR3 nucleotides are TGCGCCAGCAGCTTGGCCTATCGAGGCATTTCGAACACTGAAGCTTTCTTT. Protein: CASSLAYRGISNTEAFF.

This clonotype was observed a handful of times. The CDR3 region is CASSEVAGFASTDTQYF. CDR3 sequence (DNA): TGTGCCAGCAGTGAAGTAGCTGGGTTCGCTAGCACAGATACGCAGTATTTT. The J gene is TRBJ2-3, the V gene TRBV6-1; D call uncertain. Trimming took off 1 base at V and 0 bases at J, with 14 bases between the two ends. CDR3 length: 17 residues. Germline values: CDR1 MNHNS, CDR2 SASEGT.

The chain recombines TRBV27 with TRBJ1-1; perhaps TRBD1 as D (6 bases). Trimming took off 1 base at V and 4 bases at J, with 22 bases between the two ends. This CDR3 contains 18 residues. Looked up from germline, CDR1 is MNHEY and CDR2 is SMNVEV (reference sequence). The CDR3 reads CASSLFFASGALGTEAFF. As DNA, the CDR3 is TGTGCCAGCAGTTTATTCTTTGCTTCGGGGGCGCTGGGCACTGAAGCTTTCTTT.

This chain links TRBV5-1 with TRBJ2-7; D perhaps matches TRBD2 (6 bases). CDR1 and CDR2 from the germline V gene are SGHRS and YFSETQ. The CDR3 is 14 residues long. The V gene lost 4 bases and the J gene lost 1 base, with 12 bases spanning the gap. The CDR3 bases are TGCGCCAGCAGCGCGGGGATGGTTTCCTACGAGCAGTACTTC. Residues: CASSAGMVSYEQYF.

In its sample, this clonotype was seen many times. This chain joins TRBV20-1 and TRBJ2-6; 14 bases line up with TRBD2. The V gene end was trimmed by 3 bases and the J gene end by 1 base; junction bases not matched to a gene: 5. This CDR3 has 18 amino acids. CDR1 and CDR2 from the germline V gene are DFQATT and SNEGSKA (reference sequence). The CDR3: CSARGLAGVGSGANVLTF. The CDR3 DNA reads TGCAGTGCTAGGGGACTAGCGGGAGTGGGGTCTGGGGCCAACGTCCTGACTTTC.

This chain connects TRBV5-1 to TRBJ2-7; possible D gene TRBD2, 6 bases. This CDR3 is built from 13 residues. CDR1 SGHRS and CDR2 YFSETQ come from the germline V gene. V shed 4 bases and J shed 6 bases, with 14 bases lying between them. CDR3 residues: CASSEGTAREQYF. In DNA form, the CDR3 reads TGCGCCAGCAGCGAAGGGACTGCTCGCGAGCAGTACTTC. The whole variable domain, filled in from reference TRBV5-1 and TRBJ2-7, reads KAGVTQTPRYLIKTRGQQVTLSCSPISGHRSVSWYQQTPGQGLQFLFEYFSETQRNKGNFPGRFSGRQFSNSRSEMNVSTLELGDSALYLCASSEGTAREQYFGPGTRLTVT.

In its sample, this clonotype was seen many times. The chain couples TRBV27 to TRBJ2-1; weak D call: TRBD2 (5 bases). Germline CDR1 is MNHEY and CDR2 is SMNVEV (reference sequence). This CDR3 region has 14 residues. Trimming pared 5 bases from V and 0 bases from J, leaving 8 bases between. CDR3 nucleotide sequence: TGTGCCAGCAGTCAAGACTACTCCTACAATGAGCAGTTCTTC. Its translation is CASSQDYSYNEQFF.

This clonotype came up a few times. CDR3 DNA sequence: TGCGCCAGCCAAGCCGGGACTAGCGGGGGTTCCTACGAGCAGTACTTC. Translation gives CASQAGTSGGSYEQYF. The V and J genes are TRBV4-3 and TRBJ2-7; 14 bases match TRBD2. CDR3 size: 16 residues. CDR1 LGHNA and CDR2 YSLEER come from the germline V gene. After removal of 8 bases from V and 1 base from J, the junction contained 7 bases not matched to a gene.

At least ten counts were recorded for this clonotype. This chain connects TRBV6-2 or TRBV6-3 to TRBJ2-1; 11 positions match TRBD2. The CDR3 contains 17 residues. CDR1 is MNHEY, CDR2 SVGEGT, per germline. Losses at the gene ends were 4 bases for V and 0 bases for J; bases not matched to a gene: 5. CDR3 residues: CASSWKLAGASYNEQFF. The CDR3 DNA reads TGTGCCAGCAGTTGGAAACTAGCGGGGGCCTCCTACAATGAGCAGTTCTTC.

The chain employs TRBV5-1 and TRBJ2-7; weak D call: TRBD2 (6 bases). Germline V gene sequence: CDR1 SGHRS, CDR2 YFSETQ. Trimming stripped 4 bases from V and 2 bases from J, with 10 bases between. The CDR3 covers 13 residues. The CDR3: CASSPEGPYEQYF. CDR3 DNA: TGCGCCAGCAGCCCGGAGGGGCCCTACGAGCAGTACTTC.

The genes are TRBV7-6 and TRBJ2-5; no clear D. V lost 2 bases and J lost 2, with 6 bases in between. Germline values: CDR1 SGHVS, CDR2 FNYEAQ. CDR3 length: 13 amino acids. Written as DNA, the CDR3 is TGTGCCAGCAGCTTAAGGCGGCAAGAGACCCAGTACTTC. Translating gives CASSLRRQETQYF.

This clonotype was seen only a few times. The chain carries TRBV20-1 and TRBJ1-1; a possible D gene is TRBD1 (6 bases). V was pared by 1 base and J by 6 bases, with 18 bases between. The CDR3 has 15 amino acids. Germline V gene lookup returns CDR1 DFQATT and CDR2 SNEGSKA (reference sequence). CDR3 amino acids: CSARAFQGTIPEAFF. The CDR3 DNA reads as TGCAGTGCTAGAGCCTTCCAGGGGACAATCCCTGAAGCTTTCTTT.

This CDR3 reads CASKLAGYNEQFF. The CDR3 DNA is TGTGCCAGTAAGCTAGCGGGTTACAATGAGCAGTTCTTC. J is TRBJ2-1 and V is TRBV19; 8 positions agree with TRBD2. The CDR3 covers 13 residues. Trimming removed 7 bases from V and 4 bases from J; junction bases left unmatched: 3. Germline V CDR1 and CDR2: LNHDA, SQIVND (reference sequence). The full variable domain, in which reference TRBV19 and TRBJ2-1 provide the parts outside the CDR3, is DGGITQSPKYLFRKEGQNVTLSCEQNLNHDAMYWYRQDPGQGLRLIYYSQIVNDFQKGDIAEGYSVSREKKESFPLTVTSAQKNPTAFYLCASKLAGYNEQFFGPGTRLTVL.

This clonotype was found a few times. The V and J genes are TRBV12-3 or TRBV12-4 and TRBJ2-5; tentative D call: TRBD1 (6 bases). V was shortened by 5 bases and J by 2 bases, with 12 bases between the two germline ends. CDR3 length: 14 amino acids. CDR3 sequence (DNA): TGTGCCAGCAGTGTGTGGACAGAGCAAGAGACCCAGTACTTC. The encoded protein is CASSVWTEQETQYF.

The V gene is TRBV7-3, the J gene TRBJ1-2; D not resolved. V was clipped by 9 bases and J by 5 bases, with 13 bases between them. The CDR3 runs 12 residues. Germline V gives CDR1 SGHTA, CDR2 FQGTGA. The DNA of the CDR3 is TGTGCCAGTTCGGGCCCGGTTTATGGCTACACCTTC. The encoded protein is CASSGPVYGYTF.

The chain recombines TRBV7-9 with TRBJ1-6, with unresolved D. V was clipped by 5 bases and J by 7 bases, with 15 bases between them. The CDR3 loop spans 15 amino acids. Germline V gives CDR1 SEHNR, CDR2 FQNEAQ (reference sequence). DNA of the CDR3: TGTGCCAGCAGCCCCAGTGGTGGAAACAATTCACCCCTCCACTTT. It specifies CASSPSGGNNSPLHF.

This clonotype was detected only a few times. The chain couples TRBV5-6 to TRBJ2-3, with unresolved D. V lost 0 bases to trimming and J lost 0 bases, with 5 bases between them. The germline V gene has CDR1 SGHDT and CDR2 YYEEEE. This CDR3 spans 14 amino acids. CDR3 coding DNA: TGTGCCAGCAGCTTGGTGGTTAGCACAGATACGCAGTATTTT. Translated: CASSLVVSTDTQYF.

This clonotype occurred a few times. The V gene is TRBV29-1, the J gene TRBJ2-7; 8 nucleotides match TRBD1. Trimming cost V 7 bases and J 5 bases; bases outside gene matches: 4. CDR1 and CDR2 from the germline V gene are SQVTM and ANQGSEA. The CDR3 is 11 residues long. The CDR3 DNA reads as TGCAGCGCCGACAGGGGACACGAGCAGTACTTC. Translating gives CSADRGHEQYF.

This clonotype was seen at least ten times. This rearrangement joins TRBV24-1 to TRBJ2-2; the D call may be TRBD1 or TRBD2 (6 bases each). The V gene's germline CDR1 is KGHDR and CDR2 SFDVKD. The CDR3 spans 16 residues. V shed 1 base and J shed 6 bases, with 14 bases lying between them. In DNA, the CDR3 is TGTGCCACCAGTGATTTCGGGGGCCTCACCGCCGGGGAGCTGTTTTTT. Protein: CATSDFGGLTAGELFF.

The V gene is TRBV11-2, the J gene TRBJ2-7; 10 bases agree with TRBD2. The CDR3 covers 15 residues. The V and J ends lost 0 bases and 2 bases, in that order; junction bases with no gene match: 1. The germline V gene encodes CDR1 SGHAT and CDR2 FQNNGV. CDR3 amino acids: CASSLDSGRPYEQYF. The CDR3 DNA follows: TGTGCCAGCAGCTTAGATAGCGGGAGGCCCTACGAGCAGTACTTC.

The J gene is TRBJ1-4, the V gene TRBV11-2; D gene ambiguous. The CDR3 has 13 residues. V was trimmed by 6 bases and J by 5 bases, leaving 10 bases between them. Germline V gene sequence: CDR1 SGHAT, CDR2 FQNNGV. CDR3 coding DNA: TGTGCCAGCAGACCGCTCTCAAATGAAAAACTGTTTTTT. The encoded protein is CASRPLSNEKLFF. The full variable domain, completed using reference TRBV11-2 and TRBJ1-4, is EAGVAQSPRYKIIEKRQSVAFWCNPISGHATLYWYQQILGQGPKLLIQFQNNGVVDDSQLPKDRFSAERLKGVDSTLKIQPAKLEDSAVYLCASRPLSNEKLFFGSGTQLSVL.

The table lists this clonotype with many counts. Here the CDR3 reads CASGPRQGKNEKLFF. In nucleotides, the CDR3 is TGTGCCAGCGGTCCTAGACAGGGGAAGAATGAAAAACTGTTTTTT. The genes are TRBV6-1 and TRBJ1-4; TRBD1 matches 8 bases. The V gene's germline CDR1 is MNHNS and CDR2 SASEGT. V was pared by 8 bases and J by 5 bases, with 10 bases of the junction left unmatched. The CDR3 runs to 15 residues.

In this sample, this clonotype turned up a few times. J is TRBJ2-3 and V is TRBV2; TRBD1 or TRBD2 may be the D gene (5 bases each). Trimming shortened V by 8 bases and J by 6 bases, and 12 bases separated the two germline ends. Germline-derived CDR1 and CDR2 are SNHLY and FYNNEI. The CDR3 totals 12 residues. The CDR3 nucleotides are TGTGCCAGCCGACTAAACAGGGATACGCAGTATTTT. Protein sequence: CASRLNRDTQYF. Looking up the rest from reference TRBV2 and TRBJ2-3 gives the full variable domain: EPEVTQTPSHQVTQMGQEVILRCVPISNHLYFYWYRQILGQKVEFLVSFYNNEISEKSEIFDDQFSVERPDGSNFTLKIRSTKLEDSAMYFCASRLNRDTQYFGPGTRLTVL.

This clonotype has only a few counts. The J gene is TRBJ1-5, the V gene TRBV7-9; D unclear. The CDR3 consists of 13 residues. Germline V gene data show CDR1 as SEHNR and CDR2 as FQNEAQ (reference sequence). With 1 base removed from V and 9 bases from J, the gap between germline ends came to 10 bases. CDR3 DNA sequence: TGTGCCAGCAGCTTAGAGGGCAGACGGCCCCAGCATTTT. Residues: CASSLEGRRPQHF. Drawing the rest from reference TRBV7-9 and TRBJ1-5, the complete variable domain is DTGVSQNPRHKITKRGQNVTFRCDPISEHNRLYWYRQTLGQGPEFLTYFQNEAQLEKSRLLSDRFSAERPKGSFSTLEIQRTEQGDSAMYLCASSLEGRRPQHFGDGTRLSIL.

This chain joins TRBV5-1 and TRBJ2-5, with D possibly matching TRBD2 (6 bases). Germline V gene data show CDR1 as SGHRS and CDR2 as YFSETQ. The CDR3 has 14 residues. V was clipped by 6 bases and J by 3 bases, with 15 bases between them. The CDR3 sequence: CASTPAGSEETQYF. The DNA of the CDR3 is TGCGCCAGCACCCCGGCGGGGTCCGAAGAGACCCAGTACTTC.

This chain connects TRBV30 to TRBJ2-7; the D is unclear. Trimming left V 2 bases short and J 5 bases short, with 10 bases between. The V gene's germline CDR1 is GTSNPN and CDR2 SVGIG (reference sequence). This CDR3 has 12 amino acids. Written as DNA, the CDR3 is TGTGCCTGGAGTCCCGTCGGCCACGAGCAGTACTTC. Translation: CAWSPVGHEQYF.

This clonotype appeared a few times. The gene calls are TRBV13 and TRBJ2-2; D gene unclear. Trimming left V 5 bases short and J 0 bases short, with 7 bases between. The CDR3 has 14 amino acids. From germline, CDR1 is PRHDT and CDR2 FYEKMQ (reference sequence). The chain's CDR3 is CASSILANTGELFF. The CDR3 DNA reads as TGTGCCAGCAGCATCCTCGCGAACACCGGGGAGCTGTTTTTT.

This clonotype has just a few counts. CDR3 DNA sequence: TGTGCCACCAGTGACCCCGGACGGACTCTAGGCAGTGAGACCCAGTACTTC. Translation: CATSDPGRTLGSETQYF. The gene calls are TRBV24-1 and TRBJ2-5, with D perhaps matching TRBD2 (5 bases). With 4 bases removed from V and 5 bases from J, the gap between germline ends came to 22 bases. The CDR3 has 17 amino acids. Looked up from germline, CDR1 is KGHDR and CDR2 is SFDVKD.

The V and J genes are TRBV25-1 and TRBJ1-4; tentatively, D is TRBD1 (6 bases). CDR1 is MGHDK and CDR2 is SYGVNS in the germline V gene. CDR3 length equals 15 residues. Trimming took 2 bases from V and 4 from J, leaving 11 bases between them. The CDR3 is CASSEGGRVNEKLFF. The CDR3 DNA reads as TGTGCCAGCAGTGAAGGGGGCAGGGTTAATGAAAAACTGTTTTTT.

The table lists this clonotype with a few counts. The rearrangement joins TRBV18 to TRBJ2-5; TRBD1 matches 7 bases. Germline-derived CDR1 and CDR2 are KGHSH and LQKENI. This CDR3 region has 15 residues. V shed 3 bases and J 1 base; nucleotides not matched to a gene: 5. CDR3 bases: TGTGCCAGCTCACCTCTCGACAGGGTCCAAGAGACCCAGTACTTC. Protein sequence: CASSPLDRVQETQYF.